The clone carrying this T cell receptor (beta chain) has at least ten counts. Its target is unknown. Stated time point: newly diagnosed GD, antithyroid drugs for less than 3 months. PBMC RNA was the source of the TCR library. A blood draw put 8 to 10 milliliters of peripheral blood into EDTA tubes. This entry comes from a study of regulatory T cells in long-lasting Graves disease. Findings and caveats of the study: The number of shared public clonotypes was higher in persistent patients (approximately 2,600) than new patients (around 960). Study was limited to peripheral blood, excluding thyroid tissue.

V lost 2 bases to trimming and J lost 3 bases; unmatched junction nucleotides: 1. Germline lookup yields CDR1 MNHEY and CDR2 SVGEGT. The length of the CDR3 is 14 residues. HTBI primers from iRepertoire and Arm-PCR of CDR3 regions yielded the TCR beta libraries. TCRdb fed the multiplex PCR reads into MiXCR, producing one record per CDR3 protein. This table holds some 370,000 distinct CDR3 sequences, 12% found once. The same data also contributed to another study, on T cells in Graves' hyperthyroidism and ophthalmopathy. This second study says: Ophthalmopathy stood apart from stable hyperthyroidism in a 13 V-J model.

The TCR was taken from a young woman with Graves disease. The chain joins TRBV6-2 or TRBV6-3 to TRBJ2-1; 7 nucleotides agree with TRBD1. The material was peripheral blood mononuclear cells (PBMCs), obtained at new diagnosis, from a patient treated with antithyroid drugs. CDR3 in DNA: TGTGCCAGCAGTTACGGGACAGACTACAATGAGCAGTTCTTC. Protein product: CASSYGTDYNEQFF.